This T cell receptor beta chain was sequenced during a study of vaccination effects on CD4 cells after COVID-19. Study outcomes and limitations: Of the vaccine-induced clones from healthy vaccinees, merely 1 of 255 recognized common cold coronaviruses as well.

This CDR3 contains 12 residues. Trimming took 9 bases from V and 10 from J; bases not matched to a gene: 8. CDR1 is KGHDR, CDR2 SFDVKD, per germline. Antigen-specific CD4+ T cells were expanded with viral peptide pools in the ViraFEST assay before sequencing. On roughly day 10 of culture, CD4+ T cells were separated out. As their vaccination, participants received two doses of either BNT162b2 or mRNA-1273. Vaccine recipients, nucleocapsid antibody negative, had no prior SARS-CoV-2 infection. Using immunoSEQ multiplex PCR, the repertoire was profiled, and TCRdb retains in-frame clones only, with some absent. Among about 69,000 clones listed, just under 75% were seen once. Concerning this clone itself: What it binds is unknown.

The origin of this receptor is a human donor who received a COVID-19 vaccine. This chain uses TRBV24-1 with TRBJ2-1; 7 nucleotides match TRBD1. The sequenced sample was CD4+ T cells from PBMCs cultured with HCoV-229E spike peptides, obtained after COVID-19 vaccination. The CDR3 here is CATSEGAGEQFF. CDR3 in DNA: TGTGCCACCTCCGAGGGGGCCGGGGAGCAGTTCTTC.